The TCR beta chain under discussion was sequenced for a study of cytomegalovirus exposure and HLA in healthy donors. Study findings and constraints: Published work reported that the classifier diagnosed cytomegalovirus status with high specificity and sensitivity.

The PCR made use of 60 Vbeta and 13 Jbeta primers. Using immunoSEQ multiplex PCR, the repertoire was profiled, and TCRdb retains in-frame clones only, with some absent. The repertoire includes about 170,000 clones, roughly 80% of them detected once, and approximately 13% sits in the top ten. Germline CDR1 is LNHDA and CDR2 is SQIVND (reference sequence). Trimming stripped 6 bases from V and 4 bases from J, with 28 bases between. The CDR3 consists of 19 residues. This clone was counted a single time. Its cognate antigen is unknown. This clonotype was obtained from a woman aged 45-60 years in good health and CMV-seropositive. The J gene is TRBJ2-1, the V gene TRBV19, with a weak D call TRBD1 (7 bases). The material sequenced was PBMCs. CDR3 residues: CASSREGQGGISPYNEQFF. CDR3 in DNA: TGTGCCAGTAGCCGCGAAGGGCAGGGGGGCATCTCCCCTTACAATGAGCAGTTCTTC. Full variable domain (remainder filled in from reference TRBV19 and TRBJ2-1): DGGITQSPKYLFRKEGQNVTLSCEQNLNHDAMYWYRQDPGQGLRLIYYSQIVNDFQKGDIAEGYSVSREKKESFPLTVTSAQKNPTAFYLCASSREGQGGISPYNEQFFGPGTRLTVL.